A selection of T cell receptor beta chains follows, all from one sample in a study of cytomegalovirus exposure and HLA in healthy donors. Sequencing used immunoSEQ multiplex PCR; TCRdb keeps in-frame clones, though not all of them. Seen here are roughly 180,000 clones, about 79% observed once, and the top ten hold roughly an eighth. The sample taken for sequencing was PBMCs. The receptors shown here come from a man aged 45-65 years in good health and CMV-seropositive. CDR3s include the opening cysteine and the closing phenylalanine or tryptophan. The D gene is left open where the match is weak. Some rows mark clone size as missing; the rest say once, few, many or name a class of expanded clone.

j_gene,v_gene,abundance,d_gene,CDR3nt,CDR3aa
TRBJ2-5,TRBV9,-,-,TGTGCCAGCAGCGTAGAGGGGATAGCTGGGATCCAAGAGACCCAGTACTTC,CASSVEGIAGIQETQYF
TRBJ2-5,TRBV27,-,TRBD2,TGTGCCAGCGCGACGGGGGGGGCGAAAGAGACCCAGTACTTC,CASATGGAKETQYF
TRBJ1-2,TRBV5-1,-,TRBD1,TGCGCCAGCAGCCCATCACAGGGGAACTATGGCTACACCTTC,CASSPSQGNYGYTF
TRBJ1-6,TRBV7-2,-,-,TGTGCCAGCAGCTTCGGTGGGCCCAGGAATTCACCCCTCCACTTT,CASSFGGPRNSPLHF
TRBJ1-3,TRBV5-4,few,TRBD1,TGTGCCAGCAGCAAGGGACAGGGAGGCAATCCTGGAAACACCATATATTTT,CASSKGQGGNPGNTIYF
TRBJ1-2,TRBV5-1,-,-,TGCGCCAGCAGCTTGGCCGAGGATCCGGGAGGTGGCTACACCTTC,CASSLAEDPGGGYTF
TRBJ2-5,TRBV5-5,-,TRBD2,TGTGCCAGCAGCTCAAAGACTAGCGGGGAGACCCAGTACTTC,CASSSKTSGETQYF
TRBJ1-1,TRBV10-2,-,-,TGCGCCAGCCGGGGGGGTGGGGGGACTGAAGCTTTCTTT,CASRGGGGTEAFF
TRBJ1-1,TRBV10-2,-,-,TGCGCCAGCAGCCCGACAGGACCGAACACTGAAGCTTTCTTT,CASSPTGPNTEAFF
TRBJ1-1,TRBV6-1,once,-,TGTGCCAGCAGTGAATTTAATCTACGGGTAGTGAACACTGAAGCTTTCTTT,CASSEFNLRVVNTEAFF
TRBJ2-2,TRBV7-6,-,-,TGTGCCAGCAGCTCGACCGGGGAGCTGTTTTTT,CASSSTGELFF
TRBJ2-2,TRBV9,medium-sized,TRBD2,TGTGCCAGCAGCGTAGACCCGGGGGAGGGCGGGGAGCTGTTTTTT,CASSVDPGEGGELFF
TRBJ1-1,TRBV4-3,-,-,TGCGCCAGCAGCCAACTTACAGGGATGGACCGTTTGGGTACTGAAGCTTTCTTT,CASSQLTGMDRLGTEAFF
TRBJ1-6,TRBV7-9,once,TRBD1,TGTTCCAGCAGCTCCGGGACAGATACTTCACCCCTCCACTTT,CSSSSGTDTSPLHF
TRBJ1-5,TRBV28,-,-,TGTGCCAGCAGTTTAGACAGGAGCAATCAGCCCCAGCATTTT,CASSLDRSNQPQHF
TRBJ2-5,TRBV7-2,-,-,TGTGCCAGCAGCTTAGGGGGCTGGGGGGATTTCATGACCCAGTACTTC,CASSLGGWGDFMTQYF
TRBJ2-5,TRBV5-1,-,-,TGCGCCAGCAGCTTGTCGCGTTTCGGGGAGACCCAGTACTTC,CASSLSRFGETQYF
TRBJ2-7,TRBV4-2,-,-,TGTGCCAGCAGCCAAGCCCCAGGCGAGCAGTACTTC,CASSQAPGEQYF
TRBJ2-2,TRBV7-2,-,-,TGTGCCAGCAGCCGCTACCGGGTCACGAACACCGGGGAGCTGTTTTTT,CASSRYRVTNTGELFF
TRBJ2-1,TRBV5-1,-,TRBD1,TGCGCCAGCAGCTTTATGGCAGTGGACAGGGGTCCCAATGAGCAGTTCTTC,CASSFMAVDRGPNEQFF
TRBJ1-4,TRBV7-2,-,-,TGTGCCAGCAGCTTAGCACTGCGGGAAAAACTGTTTTTT,CASSLALREKLFF
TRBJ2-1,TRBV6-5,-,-,TGTGCCAGCGGAACGAGCGGTGGGTCCTACAATGAGCAGTTCTTC,CASGTSGGSYNEQFF
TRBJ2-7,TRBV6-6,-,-,TGTGCCAGCAGTTACTCTCGACAGGTTTACGAGCAGTACTTC,CASSYSRQVYEQYF
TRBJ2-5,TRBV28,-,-,TGTGCCAGCAGTTTGCCTTTGGGGGGAGGAGAGACCCAGTACTTC,CASSLPLGGGETQYF
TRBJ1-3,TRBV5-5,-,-,TGTGCCAGCAGCTTGGAAGCGACCAGCTCTGGAAACACCATATATTTT,CASSLEATSSGNTIYF
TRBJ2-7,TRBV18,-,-,TGTGCCAGCTCACCCCGGGACACGGAGCTACGAGGGCAGTACTTC,CASSPRDTELRGQYF
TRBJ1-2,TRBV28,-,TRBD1,TGTGCCAGCAGTTTATGGGGACAGACTAACTATGGCTACACCTTC,CASSLWGQTNYGYTF
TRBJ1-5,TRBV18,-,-,TGTGCCAGCTCACCACGGAGGGATCTTCAGCCCCAGCATTTT,CASSPRRDLQPQHF
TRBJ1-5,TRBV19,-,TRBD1,TGTGCCAGTACGTTTCGGCCATTTATTACAGGGGATGGTAGCAATCAGCCCCAGCATTTT,CASTFRPFITGDGSNQPQHF
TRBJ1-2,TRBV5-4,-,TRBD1,TGTGCCAGCAGCCCGGGGACAGGAGCTAACTATGGCTACACCTTC,CASSPGTGANYGYTF
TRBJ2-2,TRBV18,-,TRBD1,TGTGCCAGCTCCCCGGGACAGAGCAACACCGGGGAGCTGTTTTTT,CASSPGQSNTGELFF
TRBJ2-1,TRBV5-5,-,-,TGTGCCAGCATATGGGGAGGCCCCTCAAGCACCTACAATGAGCAGTTCTTC,CASIWGGPSSTYNEQFF
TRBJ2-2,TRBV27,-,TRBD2,TGTGCCAGCAGTCGGTGGCTAGCGGGCCGAACCGGGGAGCTGTTTTTT,CASSRWLAGRTGELFF
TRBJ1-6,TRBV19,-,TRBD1,TGTGCCAGTAGTATCACCGGGACAGGGGCGACCCGGTCCTATAATTCACCCCTCCACTTT,CASSITGTGATRSYNSPLHF
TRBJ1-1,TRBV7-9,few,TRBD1,TGTGCCAGCAGCGGACAGGGGGGCACTGAAGCTTTCTTT,CASSGQGGTEAFF
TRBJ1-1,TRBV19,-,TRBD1,TGTGCCAGTAGTAGACAGGGGAACACTGAAGCTTTCTTT,CASSRQGNTEAFF
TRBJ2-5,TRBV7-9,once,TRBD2,TGTGCCAGCAGCCATAGCCGGACTAGCGGCACCCAAGAGACCCAGTACTTC,CASSHSRTSGTQETQYF
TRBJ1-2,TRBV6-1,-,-,TGTGCCAGCAGTGATCGAGAGGGGGCTAACTATGGCTACACCTTC,CASSDREGANYGYTF
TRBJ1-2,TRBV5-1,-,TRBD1,TGCGCCAGCAGCTTGGGGGCCACAGGGGACGGCGGCTACACCTTC,CASSLGATGDGGYTF
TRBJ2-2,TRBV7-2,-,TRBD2,TGTGCCAGCAGCTTAGGGGGACTAGGATTCACCGGGGAGCTGTTTTTT,CASSLGGLGFTGELFF
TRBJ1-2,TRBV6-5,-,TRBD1,TGTGCCAGCAGTTACGGGACAGGGGCAGGTGAACGCTACACCTTC,CASSYGTGAGERYTF
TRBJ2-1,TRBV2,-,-,TGTGCCAGCAACGGGGGTGAGCAGTTCTTC,CASNGGEQFF
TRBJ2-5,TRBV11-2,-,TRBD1,TGTGCCAGCAGCGTGAGACAGGGGGCAGAGACCCAGTACTTC,CASSVRQGAETQYF
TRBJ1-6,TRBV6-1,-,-,TGTGCCAGCAGTACCGACATCCTTAATTCACCCCTCCACTTT,CASSTDILNSPLHF
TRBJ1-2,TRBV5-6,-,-,TGTGCCAGCAGCTTTAATTATCGACTCGACTATGGCTACACCTTC,CASSFNYRLDYGYTF
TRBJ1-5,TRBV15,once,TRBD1,TGTGCCACCAGCAGAGATCCAGGGACAGTCAATCAGCCCCAGCATTTT,CATSRDPGTVNQPQHF